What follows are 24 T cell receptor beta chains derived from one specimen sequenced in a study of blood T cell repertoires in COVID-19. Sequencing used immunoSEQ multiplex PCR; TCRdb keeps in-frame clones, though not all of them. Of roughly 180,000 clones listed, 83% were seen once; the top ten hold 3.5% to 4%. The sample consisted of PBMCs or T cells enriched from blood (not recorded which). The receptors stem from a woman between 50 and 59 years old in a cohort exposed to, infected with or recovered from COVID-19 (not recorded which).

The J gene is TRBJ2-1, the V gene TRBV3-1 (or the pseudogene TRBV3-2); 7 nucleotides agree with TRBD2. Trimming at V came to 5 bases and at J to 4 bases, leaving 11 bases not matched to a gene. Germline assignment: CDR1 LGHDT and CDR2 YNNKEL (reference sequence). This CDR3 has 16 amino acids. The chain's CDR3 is CASSSLREGWYNEQFF. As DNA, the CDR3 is TGTGCCAGCAGCTCCTTGAGGGAGGGATGGTACAATGAGCAGTTCTTC.

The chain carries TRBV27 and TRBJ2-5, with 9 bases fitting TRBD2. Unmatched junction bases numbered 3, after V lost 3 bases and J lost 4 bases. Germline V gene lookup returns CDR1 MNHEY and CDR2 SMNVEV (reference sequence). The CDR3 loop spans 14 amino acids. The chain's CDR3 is CASSFRAGGETQYF. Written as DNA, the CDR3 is TGTGCCAGCAGTTTCCGAGCGGGAGGAGAGACCCAGTACTTC.

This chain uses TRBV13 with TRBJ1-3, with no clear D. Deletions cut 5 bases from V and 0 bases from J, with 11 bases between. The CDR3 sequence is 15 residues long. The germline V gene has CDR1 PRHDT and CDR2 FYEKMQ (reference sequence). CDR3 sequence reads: CASSISGLSGNTIYF. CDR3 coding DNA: TGTGCCAGCAGCATAAGCGGGCTCTCTGGAAACACCATATATTTT.

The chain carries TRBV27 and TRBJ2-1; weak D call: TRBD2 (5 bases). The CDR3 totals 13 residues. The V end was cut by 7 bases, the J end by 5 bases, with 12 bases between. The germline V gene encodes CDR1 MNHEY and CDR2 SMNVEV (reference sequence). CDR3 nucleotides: TGTGCCAGCACAACGGACTCTCACAATGAGCAGTTCTTC. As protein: CASTTDSHNEQFF.

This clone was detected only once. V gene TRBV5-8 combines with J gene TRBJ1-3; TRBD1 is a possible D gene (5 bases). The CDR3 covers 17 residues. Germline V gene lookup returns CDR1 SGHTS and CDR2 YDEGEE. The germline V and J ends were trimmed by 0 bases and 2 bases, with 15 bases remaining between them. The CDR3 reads CASSLEVFRGTGNTIYF. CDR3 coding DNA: TGTGCCAGCAGCTTGGAGGTTTTTAGGGGAACTGGAAACACCATATATTTT.

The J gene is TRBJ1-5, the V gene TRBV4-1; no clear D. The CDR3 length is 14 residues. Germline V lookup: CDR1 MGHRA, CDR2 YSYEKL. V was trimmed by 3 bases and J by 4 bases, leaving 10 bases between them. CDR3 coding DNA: TGCGCCAGCAGCCAGACACAGAGTAATCAGCCCCAGCATTTT. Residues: CASSQTQSNQPQHF.

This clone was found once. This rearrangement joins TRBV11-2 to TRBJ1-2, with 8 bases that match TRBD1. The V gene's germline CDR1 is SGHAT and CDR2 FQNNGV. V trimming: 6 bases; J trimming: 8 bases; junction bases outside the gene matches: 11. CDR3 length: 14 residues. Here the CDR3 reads CASRKDRGAGGYTF. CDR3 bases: TGTGCCAGCAGGAAAGACAGGGGAGCGGGCGGCTACACCTTC. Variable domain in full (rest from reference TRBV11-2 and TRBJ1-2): EAGVAQSPRYKIIEKRQSVAFWCNPISGHATLYWYQQILGQGPKLLIQFQNNGVVDDSQLPKDRFSAERLKGVDSTLKIQPAKLEDSAVYLCASRKDRGAGGYTFGSGTRLTVV.

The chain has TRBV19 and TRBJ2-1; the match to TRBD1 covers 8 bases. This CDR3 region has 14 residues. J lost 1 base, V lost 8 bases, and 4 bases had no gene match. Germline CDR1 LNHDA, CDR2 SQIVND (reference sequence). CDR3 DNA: TGTGCCAGTCAAAGACAGGGGTCCTACAATGAGCAGTTCTTC. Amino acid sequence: CASQRQGSYNEQFF.

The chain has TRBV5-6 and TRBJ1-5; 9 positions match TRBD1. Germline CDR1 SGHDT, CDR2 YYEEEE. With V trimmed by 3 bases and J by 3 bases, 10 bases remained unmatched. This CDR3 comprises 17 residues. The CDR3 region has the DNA TGTGCCAGCAGCTACGCCGGGACAGGGATTATCAATCAGCCCCAGCATTTT. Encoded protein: CASSYAGTGIINQPQHF.

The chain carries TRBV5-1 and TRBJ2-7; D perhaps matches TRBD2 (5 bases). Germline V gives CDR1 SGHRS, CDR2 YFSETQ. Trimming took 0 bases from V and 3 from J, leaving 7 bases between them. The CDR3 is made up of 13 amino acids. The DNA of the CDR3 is TGCGCCAGCAGCTTGGTCGCGGGCTACGAGCAGTACTTC. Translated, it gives CASSLVAGYEQYF.

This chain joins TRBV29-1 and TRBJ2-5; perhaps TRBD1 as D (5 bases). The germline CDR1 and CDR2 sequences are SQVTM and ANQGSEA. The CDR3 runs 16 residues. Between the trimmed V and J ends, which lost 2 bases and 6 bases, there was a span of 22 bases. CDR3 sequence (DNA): TGCAGCGTTGAAATGAACGGGCAGGGCCCGCGGAAGACCCAGTACTTC. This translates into CSVEMNGQGPRKTQYF.

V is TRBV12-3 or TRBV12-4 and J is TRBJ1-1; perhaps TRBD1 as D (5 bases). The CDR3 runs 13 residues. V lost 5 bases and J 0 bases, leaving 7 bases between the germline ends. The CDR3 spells CASSQQVNTEAFF. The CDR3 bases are TGTGCCAGCAGTCAACAGGTGAACACTGAAGCTTTCTTT.

The CDR3 reads CASSRTAGDTKYF. The CDR3 DNA follows: TGTGCCAGCAGCCGTACAGCAGGCGACACCAAGTATTTT. The rearrangement uses TRBV7-3 and TRBJ2-3; D gene unclear. Germline assignment: CDR1 SGHTA and CDR2 FQGTGA. V was clipped by 5 bases and J by 13 bases, with 19 bases between them. The CDR3 consists of 13 residues.

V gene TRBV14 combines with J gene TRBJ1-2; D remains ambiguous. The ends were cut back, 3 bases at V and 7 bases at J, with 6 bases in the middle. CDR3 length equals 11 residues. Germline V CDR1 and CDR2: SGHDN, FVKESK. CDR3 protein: CASSHGFGYTF. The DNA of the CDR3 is TGTGCCAGCAGCCACGGTTTTGGCTACACCTTC.

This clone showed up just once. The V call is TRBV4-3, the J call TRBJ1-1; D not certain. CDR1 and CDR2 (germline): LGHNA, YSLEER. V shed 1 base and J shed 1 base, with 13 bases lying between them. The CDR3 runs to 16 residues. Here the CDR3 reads CASSQVATLKNTEAFF. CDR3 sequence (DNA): TGCGCCAGCAGCCAAGTAGCGACTTTAAAGAACACTGAAGCTTTCTTT.

This chain's CDR3 is CASSGTGGETQYF. CDR3 DNA sequence: TGTGCCAGCTCCGGGACAGGGGGGGAGACCCAGTACTTC. This chain joins TRBV2 and TRBJ2-5; 11 nucleotides align to TRBD1. After removal of 8 bases from V and 5 bases from J, the junction contained 4 bases not matched to a gene. The CDR3 consists of 13 residues. Germline CDR1 and CDR2: SNHLY and FYNNEI.

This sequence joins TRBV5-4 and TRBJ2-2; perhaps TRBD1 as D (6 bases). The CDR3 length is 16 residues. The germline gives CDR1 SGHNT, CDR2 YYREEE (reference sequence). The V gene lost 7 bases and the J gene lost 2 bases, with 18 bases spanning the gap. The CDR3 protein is CASQNRVGANTGELFF. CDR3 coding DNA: TGTGCCAGCCAGAACCGCGTGGGGGCTAACACCGGGGAGCTGTTTTTT. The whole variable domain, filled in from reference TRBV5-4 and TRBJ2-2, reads ETGVTQSPTHLIKTRGQQVTLRCSSQSGHNTVSWYQQALGQGPQFIFQYYREEENGRGNFPPRFSGLQFPNYSSELNVNALELDDSALYLCASQNRVGANTGELFFGEGSRLTVL.

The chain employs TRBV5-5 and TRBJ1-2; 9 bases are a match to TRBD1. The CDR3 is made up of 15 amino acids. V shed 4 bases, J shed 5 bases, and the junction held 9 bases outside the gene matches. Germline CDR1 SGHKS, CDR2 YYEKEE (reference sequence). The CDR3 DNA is TGTGCCAGCAGCCCCGGACAGGGGATTCAGTATGGCTACACCTTC. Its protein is CASSPGQGIQYGYTF.

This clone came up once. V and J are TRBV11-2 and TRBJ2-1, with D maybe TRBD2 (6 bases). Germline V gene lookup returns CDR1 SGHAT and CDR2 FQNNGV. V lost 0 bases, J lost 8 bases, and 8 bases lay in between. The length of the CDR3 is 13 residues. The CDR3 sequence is CASSLDRDYEQFF. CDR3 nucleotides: TGTGCCAGCAGCTTAGACAGGGACTATGAGCAGTTCTTC.

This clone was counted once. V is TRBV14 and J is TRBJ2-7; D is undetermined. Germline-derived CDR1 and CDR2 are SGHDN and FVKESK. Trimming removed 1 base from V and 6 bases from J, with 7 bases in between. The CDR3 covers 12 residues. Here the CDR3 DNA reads TGTGCCAGCAGCCAAGGTTTAGCCGAGCAGTACTTC. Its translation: CASSQGLAEQYF. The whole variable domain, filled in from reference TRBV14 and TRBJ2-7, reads EAGVTQFPSHSVIEKGQTVTLRCDPISGHDNLYWYRRVMGKEIKFLLHFVKESKQDESGMPNNRFLAERTGGTYSTLKVQPAELEDSGVYFCASSQGLAEQYFGPGTRLTVT.

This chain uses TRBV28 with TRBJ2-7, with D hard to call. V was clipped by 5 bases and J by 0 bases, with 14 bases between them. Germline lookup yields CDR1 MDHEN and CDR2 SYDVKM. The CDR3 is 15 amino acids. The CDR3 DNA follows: TGTGCCAGCAGTCAAGACACCCTGGGCTCCTACGAGCAGTACTTC. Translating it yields CASSQDTLGSYEQYF.

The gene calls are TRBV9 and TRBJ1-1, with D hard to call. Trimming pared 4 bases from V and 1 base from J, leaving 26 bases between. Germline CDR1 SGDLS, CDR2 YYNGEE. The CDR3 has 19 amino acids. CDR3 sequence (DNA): TGTGCCAGCAGCCCCCGCGCGGTAGGCGTAATGGGTAGGAACACTGAAGCTTTCTTT. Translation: CASSPRAVGVMGRNTEAFF.

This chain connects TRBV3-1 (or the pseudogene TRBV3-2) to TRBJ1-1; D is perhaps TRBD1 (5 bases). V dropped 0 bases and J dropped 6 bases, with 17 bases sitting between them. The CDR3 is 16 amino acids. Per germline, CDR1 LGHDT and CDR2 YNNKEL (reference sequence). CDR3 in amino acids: CASSQDQSRVQAEAFF. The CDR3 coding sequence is TGTGCCAGCAGCCAAGATCAATCCAGGGTGCAGGCTGAAGCTTTCTTT.

CDR3 coding DNA: TGTGCCACCAGTGACACGACTACAAACACCGGGGAGCTGTTTTTT. Encoded protein: CATSDTTTNTGELFF. The V and J genes are TRBV24-1 and TRBJ2-2, with a weak D call TRBD2 (5 bases). This CDR3 is 15 amino acids long. Germline V gene lookup returns CDR1 KGHDR and CDR2 SFDVKD. The germline V and J ends were trimmed by 4 bases and 2 bases, with 10 bases remaining between them.